The clone carrying this TCR beta chain was observed a single time. Its antigen is still unknown. The source of the sample is a study of T cell responses to AZD1222 COVID-19 vaccine. Study-level findings and limits: Nearly half of unique spike-specific TCRs reportedly avoided B.1.351 and B.1.1.7 mutated regions. White British people made up most donors, females outnumbered males, and clonal diversity was possibly underestimated.

CDR1 and CDR2 from the germline V gene are SGHTA and FQGNSA. This CDR3 is built from 15 residues. The V end was cut by 5 bases, the J end by 1 base, with 12 bases between. Sequenced by immunoSEQ multiplex PCR; TCRdb stores in-frame clones only, minus some. Among approximately 160,000 clones, approximately 86% were seen once, and the ten largest hold around 3%. The material sequenced was peripheral blood, taken on day 0 of AZD1222 vaccination. The receptor's source is an adult in good health. The rearrangement uses TRBV7-2 and TRBJ1-5; D unclear. For the CDR3, the DNA is TGTGCCAGCAGCCCCACCCCCCGGAGCAATCAGCCCCAGCATTTT. It yields the protein CASSPTPRSNQPQHF.